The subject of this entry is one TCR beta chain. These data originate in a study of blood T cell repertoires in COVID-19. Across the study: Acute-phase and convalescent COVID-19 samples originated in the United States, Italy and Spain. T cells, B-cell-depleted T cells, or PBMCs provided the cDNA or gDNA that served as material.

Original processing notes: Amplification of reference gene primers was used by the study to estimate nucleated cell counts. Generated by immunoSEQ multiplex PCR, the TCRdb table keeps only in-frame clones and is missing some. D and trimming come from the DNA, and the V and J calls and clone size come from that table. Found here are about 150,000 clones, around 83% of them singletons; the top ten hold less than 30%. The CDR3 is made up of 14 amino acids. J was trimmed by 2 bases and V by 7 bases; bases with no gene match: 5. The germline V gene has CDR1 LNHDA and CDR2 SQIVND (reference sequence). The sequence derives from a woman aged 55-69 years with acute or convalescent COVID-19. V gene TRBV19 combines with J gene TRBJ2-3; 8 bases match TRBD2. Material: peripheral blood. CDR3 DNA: TGTGCCAGTAACCGGGGGGGAAACACAGATACGCAGTATTTT. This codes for CASNRGGNTDTQYF.